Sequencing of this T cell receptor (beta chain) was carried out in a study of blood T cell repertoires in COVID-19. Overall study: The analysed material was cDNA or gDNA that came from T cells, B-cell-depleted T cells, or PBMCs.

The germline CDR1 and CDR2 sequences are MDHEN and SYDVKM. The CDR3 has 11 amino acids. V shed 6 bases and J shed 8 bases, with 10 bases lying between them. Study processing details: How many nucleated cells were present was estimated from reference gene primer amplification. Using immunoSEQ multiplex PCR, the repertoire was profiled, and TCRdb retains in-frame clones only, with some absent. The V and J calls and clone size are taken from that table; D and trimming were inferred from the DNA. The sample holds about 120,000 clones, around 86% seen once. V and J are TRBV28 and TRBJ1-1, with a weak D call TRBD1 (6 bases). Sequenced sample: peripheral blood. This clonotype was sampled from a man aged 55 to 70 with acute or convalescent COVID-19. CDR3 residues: CASRGGAEAFF. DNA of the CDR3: TGTGCCAGCAGGGGGGGGGCAGAAGCTTTCTTT. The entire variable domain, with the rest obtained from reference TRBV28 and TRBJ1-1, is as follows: DVKVTQSSRYLVKRTGEKVFLECVQDMDHENMFWYRQDPGLGLRLIYFSYDVKMKEKGDIPEGYSVSREKKERFSLILESASTNQTSMYLCASRGGAEAFFGQGTRLTVV.